This T cell receptor beta chain was retrieved from a study of control samples from healthy donors and cancer patients. The table came from immunoSEQ multiplex PCR; TCRdb's copy has only in-frame clones and leaves some out. In the table there are more than 85,000 clones, 90% of which are singletons. Germline V CDR1 and CDR2: SGHRS, YFSETQ. The CDR3 consists of 14 residues. V dropped 9 bases and J dropped 0 bases, with 15 bases sitting between them. Sequenced input: blood. V and J are TRBV5-1 and TRBJ2-5; either TRBD1 or TRBD2 may fit D (5 bases each). This sequence originates from a human donor in good health. The donor label of this sample is uncertain. The chain's CDR3 is CANKTGTNQETQYF. The DNA of the CDR3 is TGCGCCAACAAAACCGGGACGAACCAAGAGACCCAGTACTTC.